The 30 T cell receptor beta chains below come from one sample, sequenced in a study of technical replicates of blood from a handful of donors. Here immunoSEQ multiplex PCR was the method, and the copy in TCRdb shows in-frame clones only, minus some. The data hold roughly 76,000 clones, with roughly 85% observed a single time. Source material: PBMCs. Receptors were obtained from a human donor in good health. Some clones in this sample may be carry-over from other donors' samples.

This chain links TRBV2 with TRBJ2-1, with TRBD2 matching 13 bases. Germline V gene lookup returns CDR1 SNHLY and CDR2 FYNNEI. This CDR3 contains 15 residues. J lost 8 bases, V lost 5 bases, and 6 bases had no gene match. This chain's CDR3 is CASSWTSGSLDEQFF. The CDR3 nucleotides read TGTGCCAGCAGTTGGACTAGCGGGAGCCTGGATGAGCAGTTCTTC.

A single count supports this clone. The V call is TRBV10-1, the J call TRBJ1-2; D possibly corresponds to TRBD1 (5 bases). The germline gives CDR1 WNHNN, CDR2 SYGVQD (reference sequence). This CDR3 contains 14 residues. Trimming left V 7 bases short and J 4 bases short, with 16 bases between. The CDR3 spells CASTSPGSFYGYTF. CDR3 DNA sequence: TGCGCCAGCACTTCCCCAGGGTCCTTCTATGGCTACACCTTC.

V gene TRBV7-3 combines with J gene TRBJ2-7; D call uncertain. The CDR3 extends over 14 amino acids. V lost 7 bases and J 1 base, leaving 14 bases between the germline ends. Germline V gives CDR1 SGHTA, CDR2 FQGTGA. CDR3 amino acids: CASTLTVFSYEQYF. The CDR3 region has the DNA TGTGCCAGCACCCTCACTGTTTTTTCCTACGAGCAGTACTTC.

The chain is built from TRBV5-6 and TRBJ1-6; tentative D call: TRBD1 (5 bases). The CDR3 extends over 17 amino acids. The germline gives CDR1 SGHDT, CDR2 YYEEEE. Trimming cost V 0 bases and J 3 bases, with 13 bases left between them. The CDR3 reads CASSLESGSGYNSPLHF. The CDR3, as DNA: TGTGCCAGCAGCTTGGAGTCAGGGTCGGGCTATAATTCACCCCTCCACTTT. Full variable domain (missing parts from reference TRBV5-6 and TRBJ1-6): DAGVTQSPTHLIKTRGQQVTLRCSPKSGHDTVSWYQQALGQGPQFIFQYYEEEERQRGNFPDRFSGHQFPNYSSELNVNALLLGDSALYLCASSLESGSGYNSPLHFGNGTRLTVT.

This sequence joins TRBV13 and TRBJ1-1; D perhaps matches TRBD1 (5 bases). The CDR3 extends over 14 amino acids. Germline V gene data show CDR1 as PRHDT and CDR2 as FYEKMQ (reference sequence). The V and J ends lost 2 bases and 0 bases respectively, with 7 bases between them. The CDR3 is CASSLRGLNTEAFF. CDR3 DNA sequence: TGTGCCAGCAGCTTAAGGGGCTTGAACACTGAAGCTTTCTTT.

V usage is TRBV7-2 and J usage is TRBJ1-2; 9 nucleotides align to TRBD1. Trimming cost V 4 bases and J 7 bases; bases outside gene matches: 13. In germline, CDR1 is SGHTA, CDR2 FQGNSA. The length of the CDR3 is 16 residues. In DNA, the CDR3 is TGTGCCAGCAGCTCACTTCCGGGACAGGGATCGGGTGGCTACACCTTC. It yields the protein CASSSLPGQGSGGYTF. The full variable domain, with the rest looked up from reference TRBV7-2 and TRBJ1-2, is GAGVSQSPSNKVTEKGKDVELRCDPISGHTALYWYRQSLGQGLEFLIYFQGNSAPDKSGLPSDRFSAERTGGSVSTLTIQRTQQEDSAVYLCASSSLPGQGSGGYTFGSGTRLTVV.

The chain links TRBV4-3 to TRBJ2-3, with D uncertain. Trimming cost V 0 bases and J 6 bases, with 13 bases left between them. Germline V gene data show CDR1 as LGHNA and CDR2 as YSLEER. The CDR3 contains 15 residues. CDR3 residues: CASSQERILEDTQYF. The CDR3 DNA is TGCGCCAGCAGCCAAGAGAGGATCCTAGAGGATACGCAGTATTTT.

This chain uses TRBV6-1 with TRBJ1-2; no reliable D call. Looked up from germline, CDR1 is MNHNS and CDR2 is SASEGT. V was pared by 9 bases and J by 5 bases, with 13 bases between. This CDR3 contains 12 residues. This chain's CDR3 is CASAIRGYGYTF. The CDR3 DNA sequence: TGTGCCAGTGCCATTAGAGGATATGGCTACACCTTC.

The chain recombines TRBV6-4 with TRBJ2-2; TRBD2 is a possible D gene (6 bases). CDR1 is MRHNA, CDR2 SNTAGT, per germline. The CDR3 length is 15 residues. V was cut by 11 bases and J by 2 bases, with 18 bases left in between. The CDR3 region is CAPRSGEPNTGELFF. In nucleotides, the CDR3 is TGTGCCCCCCGGTCGGGGGAACCTAACACCGGGGAGCTGTTTTTT.

CDR3 DNA sequence: TGTGCCAGCAGTACGGACAGGTTCGACAATGAGCAGTTCTTC. Translated, it gives CASSTDRFDNEQFF. J is TRBJ2-1 and V is TRBV2; TRBD1 matches at 7 bases. Germline CDR1 SNHLY, CDR2 FYNNEI. The V gene end was trimmed by 5 bases and the J gene end by 5 bases; junction bases not matched to a gene: 6. The CDR3 is made up of 14 amino acids.

This clone has only one observation. The chain has TRBV5-1 and TRBJ1-2, with TRBD1 matching over 9 bases. V dropped 0 bases and J dropped 6; count of bases not matched to a gene: 3. The CDR3 is 14 residues long. Germline CDR1 reads SGHRS; CDR2 reads YFSETQ. The CDR3 sequence is CASSLGGQGHGYTF. The CDR3 DNA is TGCGCCAGCAGCTTGGGGGGACAGGGCCATGGCTACACCTTC.

Written as DNA, the CDR3 is TGTGCCTGGAAAAGCGGGAGCCTGAATGGTGAGCAGTTCTTC. Encoded protein: CAWKSGSLNGEQFF. V gene TRBV30 combines with J gene TRBJ2-1, with TRBD2 identical over 8 bases. The V segment lost 4 bases and the J segment 9 bases; nucleotides outside the gene matches: 11. Germline lookup yields CDR1 GTSNPN and CDR2 SVGIG (reference sequence). This CDR3 has 14 amino acids.

This chain connects TRBV6-1 to TRBJ2-7, with 11 bases that match TRBD2. Germline V gene sequence: CDR1 MNHNS, CDR2 SASEGT. The CDR3 spans 15 residues. Unmatched junction bases numbered 4, after V lost 6 bases and J lost 0 bases. This CDR3 is CASRATSGGSYEQYF. CDR3 sequence (DNA): TGTGCCAGCAGGGCTACTAGCGGGGGCTCCTACGAGCAGTACTTC.

The chain is built from TRBV10-3 and TRBJ2-5; weak D call: TRBD1 (5 bases). This CDR3 contains 16 residues. Per germline, CDR1 ENHRY and CDR2 SYGVKD. The ends were cut back, 5 bases at V and 1 base at J, with 17 bases in the middle. CDR3 amino acids: CAISRSGHRLQETQYF. The CDR3 DNA reads as TGTGCCATCAGTCGGTCCGGACACCGACTCCAAGAGACCCAGTACTTC.

The chain has TRBV11-2 and TRBJ2-2; D possibly corresponds to TRBD2 (5 bases). CDR1 is SGHAT, CDR2 FQNNGV, per germline. The V gene lost 5 bases and the J gene lost 5 bases, with 12 bases spanning the gap. This CDR3 has 14 amino acids. The CDR3 DNA reads as TGTGCCAGCAGCCCGCACTCGGGGACCGGGGAGCTGTTTTTT. Translated: CASSPHSGTGELFF.

V usage is TRBV11-3 and J usage is TRBJ2-1; weak D call: TRBD1 (5 bases). V lost 4 bases to trimming and J lost 5 bases, with 15 bases between them. The CDR3 covers 15 residues. Germline CDR1 SGHNT, CDR2 YENEEA. CDR3 bases: TGTGCCAGCAGCTCGTTAAACCGACAGAACAATGAGCAGTTCTTC. It yields the protein CASSSLNRQNNEQFF. Complete variable domain (other parts from reference TRBV11-3 and TRBJ2-1): EAGVVQSPRYKIIEKKQPVAFWCNPISGHNTLYWYLQNLGQGPELLIRYENEEAVDDSQLPKDRFSAERLKGVDSTLKIQPAELGDSAVYLCASSSLNRQNNEQFFGPGTRLTVL.

The rearrangement links TRBV5-4 to TRBJ2-6; TRBD2 aligns across 7 bases. CDR1 is SGHNT, CDR2 YYREEE, per germline (reference sequence). V was pared by 3 bases and J by 2 bases, with 5 bases of the junction left unmatched. This CDR3 comprises 16 residues. CDR3 nucleotide sequence: TGTGCCAGCAGCTCCCTCCGGGGGGCTGGGGCCAACGTCCTGACTTTC. This sequence encodes CASSSLRGAGANVLTF.

The chain combines TRBV27 with TRBJ2-3; possible D gene TRBD2, 6 bases. The germline CDR1 and CDR2 sequences are MNHEY and SMNVEV (reference sequence). The CDR3 runs 18 residues. V lost 5 bases and J 0 bases, leaving 21 bases between the germline ends. The CDR3 sequence: CASSVYPDYRVSTDTQYF. CDR3 sequence (DNA): TGTGCCAGCAGTGTCTACCCGGACTACCGGGTTAGCACAGATACGCAGTATTTT.

This chain links TRBV7-2 with TRBJ2-2; weak D call: TRBD2 (6 bases). CDR1 and CDR2 (germline): SGHTA, FQGNSA. The CDR3 contains 14 residues. V gave up 6 bases and J gave up 7 bases, with 15 bases separating them. The CDR3 here is CASRGGVGRGELFF. The CDR3 bases are TGTGCCAGCAGGGGCGGGGTTGGTCGCGGGGAGCTGTTTTTT.

This chain joins TRBV9 and TRBJ2-1, with TRBD2 identical over 9 bases. CDR1 and CDR2 from the germline V gene are SGDLS and YYNGEE. The CDR3 totals 15 residues. J gave up 5 bases and V 0 bases, and 3 bases lay outside the gene matches. CDR3 protein: CASSVGGGADNEQFF. CDR3 DNA sequence: TGTGCCAGCAGCGTAGGCGGGGGGGCAGACAATGAGCAGTTCTTC.

The genes are TRBV5-1 and TRBJ2-2; 8 bases are a match to TRBD1. The CDR3 has 15 amino acids. V was clipped by 4 bases and J by 0 bases; unmatched bases: 2. The V gene's germline CDR1 is SGHRS and CDR2 YFSETQ. The chain's CDR3 is CASSLQGANTGELFF. Written as DNA, the CDR3 is TGCGCCAGCAGCCTACAGGGGGCGAACACCGGGGAGCTGTTTTTT.

The J gene is TRBJ2-5, the V gene TRBV27; D possibly corresponds to TRBD1 (5 bases). The length of the CDR3 is 16 residues. Deletions cut 4 bases from V and 6 bases from J, with 21 bases between. CDR1 and CDR2 (germline): MNHEY, SMNVEV (reference sequence). CDR3 nucleotides: TGTGCCAGCAGTTCAAACCAAGACAGTCTCCTCCAGACCCAGTACTTC. Protein product: CASSSNQDSLLQTQYF.

The chain couples TRBV7-3 to TRBJ2-7; 7 bases are shared with TRBD1. Unmatched junction bases numbered 7, after V lost 5 bases and J lost 3 bases. The CDR3 spans 14 residues. Germline CDR1 reads SGHTA; CDR2 reads FQGTGA. The CDR3 sequence is CASSLQGNIYEQYF. Written as DNA, the CDR3 is TGTGCCAGCAGCCTACAGGGGAATATCTACGAGCAGTACTTC.

The chain is built from TRBV11-2 and TRBJ2-7; perhaps TRBD2 as D (6 bases). V lost 5 bases and J lost 4, with 12 bases in between. Germline V gene data show CDR1 as SGHAT and CDR2 as FQNNGV. The CDR3 contains 13 residues. The CDR3 nucleotides are TGTGCCAGCAGCCCGGGACTCCGATACGAGCAGTACTTC. Encoded protein: CASSPGLRYEQYF.

The rearrangement links TRBV2 to TRBJ2-3, with D tentatively TRBD1 (6 bases). The germline V gene encodes CDR1 SNHLY and CDR2 FYNNEI. The CDR3 loop spans 16 amino acids. Trimming shortened V by 6 bases and J by 4 bases, and 20 bases separated the two germline ends. CDR3 loop: CASSYRQALAPDTQYF. The CDR3 region has the DNA TGTGCCAGCAGCTACCGACAGGCCCTTGCGCCAGATACGCAGTATTTT. Variable domain in full (rest from reference TRBV2 and TRBJ2-3): EPEVTQTPSHQVTQMGQEVILRCVPISNHLYFYWYRQILGQKVEFLVSFYNNEISEKSEIFDDQFSVERPDGSNFTLKIRSTKLEDSAMYFCASSYRQALAPDTQYFGPGTRLTVL.

The chain joins TRBV4-3 to TRBJ2-3; TRBD2 agrees at 9 bases. CDR1 and CDR2 (germline): LGHNA, YSLEER. The junction had 7 bases not matched to a gene; V was cut back by 0 bases and J by 0 bases. The CDR3 has 18 residues. In DNA, the CDR3 is TGCGCCAGCAGCCAAGATCCCTCGCTAGCGGGGAGCACAGATACGCAGTATTTT. Amino acid sequence: CASSQDPSLAGSTDTQYF.

This chain joins TRBV9 and TRBJ2-1; TRBD2 is a possible D gene (6 bases). The CDR3 contains 14 residues. V was shortened by 3 bases and J by 5 bases, with 12 bases between the two germline ends. Germline V gives CDR1 SGDLS, CDR2 YYNGEE. CDR3 DNA: TGTGCCAGCAGCGAGAGCGGGCGAGACAATGAGCAGTTCTTC. Translation: CASSESGRDNEQFF.

The gene calls are TRBV2 and TRBJ2-5, with D perhaps matching TRBD1 (6 bases). This CDR3 has 13 amino acids. V was trimmed by 4 bases and J by 1 base, leaving 7 bases between them. Germline loops: CDR1 SNHLY, CDR2 FYNNEI. DNA for the CDR3: TGTGCCAGCAGTGGGGACATCCAAGAGACCCAGTACTTC. Translation gives CASSGDIQETQYF.

The chain combines TRBV9 with TRBJ2-5, with 7 bases fitting TRBD1. The germline gives CDR1 SGDLS, CDR2 YYNGEE. V gave up 4 bases and J gave up 5 bases; unmatched junction bases: 11. The length of the CDR3 is 15 residues. The CDR3 coding sequence is TGTGCCAGCAGCCCAGTAGGGACACAGGGGGAGACCCAGTACTTC. This translates into CASSPVGTQGETQYF.

This sequence joins TRBV9 and TRBJ1-1, with D hard to call. Trimming shortened V by 0 bases and J by 7 bases, and 10 bases separated the two germline ends. This CDR3 contains 13 residues. The germline gives CDR1 SGDLS, CDR2 YYNGEE. The CDR3 coding sequence is TGTGCCAGCAGCGTAGACGAGGAGGTTGAAGCTTTCTTT. This translates into CASSVDEEVEAFF.